This TCR beta chain came from a study of blood T cell repertoires in COVID-19. V was pared by 1 base and J by 0 bases, with 10 bases of the junction left unmatched. This CDR3 is built from 18 residues. Germline CDR1 GTSNPN, CDR2 SVGIG (reference sequence). The data were produced by immunoSEQ multiplex PCR, yet TCRdb's version contains in-frame clones alone and is incomplete. The table has about 64,000 clones, 70% to 80% seen once. The TCR was taken from a human donor in a cohort sampled during active COVID-19. The chain combines TRBV30 with TRBJ1-5; 9 positions match TRBD1. Sequencing was done on a sample of peripheral blood. The CDR3 DNA reads as TGTGCCTGGAGTGCCCCGACAGGGGGGAGTTATAGCAATCAGCCCCAGCATTTT. Translated, it gives CAWSAPTGGSYSNQPQHF.